The present T cell receptor beta chain was sequenced within a study of human T cells and chemical hapten exposure. Study-level points and caveats: Expanded TCRs created a significantly greater count of big CDR3 similarity clusters than controls did.

Individual cDNA molecules received unique molecular identifiers in the library. TCRdb passed the RACE reads through MiXCR, listing each CDR3 protein once. Here the sample spans under 400,000 distinct CDR3 sequences, approximately 5.1% being singletons. This CDR3 contains 13 residues. From germline, CDR1 is DFQATT and CDR2 SNEGSKA (reference sequence). This clonotype was recorded many times. Its antigen remains unknown. Germline is not matched at one junction end, which may reflect a read error. Described time point: pre-sensitization, week 0. Treatment of the sample: therapeutic diphenylcyclopropenone sensitization with weekly scalp DPC.

Sequencing was performed on whole blood, taken in connection with sensitization to the hapten diphenylcyclopropenone (DPC). The chain has TRBV20-1 and TRBJ1-2, with 9 nucleotides matching TRBD1. This TCR came from a woman in her 50s with alopecia areata. Some clones in this sample may be carry-over from other donors' samples. CDR3 amino acids: CSARDRGAYGYTF. The CDR3 DNA is TGCAGTGCTCGAGACAGGGGGGCCTATGGCTACACCTTC.